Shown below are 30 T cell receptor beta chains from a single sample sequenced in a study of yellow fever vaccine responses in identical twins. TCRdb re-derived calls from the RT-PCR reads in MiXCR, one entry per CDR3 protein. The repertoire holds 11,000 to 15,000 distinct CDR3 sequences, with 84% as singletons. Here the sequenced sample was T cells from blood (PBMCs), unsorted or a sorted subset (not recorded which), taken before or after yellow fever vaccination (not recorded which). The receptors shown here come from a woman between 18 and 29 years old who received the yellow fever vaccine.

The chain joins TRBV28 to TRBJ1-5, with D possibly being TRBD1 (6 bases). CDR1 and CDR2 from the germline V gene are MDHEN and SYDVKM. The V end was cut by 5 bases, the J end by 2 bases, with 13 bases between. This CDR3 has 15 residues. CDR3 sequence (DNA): TGTGCCAGCAGTCCCATGAACAGGGGCAATCAGCCCCAGCATTTT. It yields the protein CASSPMNRGNQPQHF.

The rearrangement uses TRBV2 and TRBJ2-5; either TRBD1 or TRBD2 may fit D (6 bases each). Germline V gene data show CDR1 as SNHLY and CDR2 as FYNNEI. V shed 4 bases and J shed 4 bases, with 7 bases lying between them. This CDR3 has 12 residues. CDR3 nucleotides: TGTGCCAGCAGTGGGGGGGCAGAGACCCAGTACTTC. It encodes CASSGGAETQYF.

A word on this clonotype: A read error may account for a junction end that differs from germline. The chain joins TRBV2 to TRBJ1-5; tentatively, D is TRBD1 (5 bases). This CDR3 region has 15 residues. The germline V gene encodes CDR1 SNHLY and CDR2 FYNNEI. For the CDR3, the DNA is TGTGCCAGCAGGGAAGAGGGGTATAGCAATCAGCCCCAGCATTTT. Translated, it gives CASREEGYSNQPQHF.

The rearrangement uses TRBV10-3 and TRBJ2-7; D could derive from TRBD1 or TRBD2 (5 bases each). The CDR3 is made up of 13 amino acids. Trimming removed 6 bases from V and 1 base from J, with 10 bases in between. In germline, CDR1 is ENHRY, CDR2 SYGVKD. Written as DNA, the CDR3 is TGTGCCATCAGGCCGGGGCAATCCTACGAGCAGTACGTC. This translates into CAIRPGQSYEQYV.

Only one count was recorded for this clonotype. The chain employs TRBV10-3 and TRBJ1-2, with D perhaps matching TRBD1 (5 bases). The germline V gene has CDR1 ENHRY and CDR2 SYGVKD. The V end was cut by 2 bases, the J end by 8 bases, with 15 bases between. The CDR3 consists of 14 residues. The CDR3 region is CAISEQVAYRGYTF. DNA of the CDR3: TGTGCCATCAGTGAGCAGGTGGCGTACAGGGGCTACACCTTC.

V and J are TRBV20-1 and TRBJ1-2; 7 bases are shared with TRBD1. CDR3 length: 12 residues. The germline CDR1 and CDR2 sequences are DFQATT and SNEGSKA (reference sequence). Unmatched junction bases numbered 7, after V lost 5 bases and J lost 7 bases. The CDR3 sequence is CSAPLTGAGYTF. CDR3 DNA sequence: TGCAGTGCTCCCCTCACAGGGGCTGGCTACACCTTC.

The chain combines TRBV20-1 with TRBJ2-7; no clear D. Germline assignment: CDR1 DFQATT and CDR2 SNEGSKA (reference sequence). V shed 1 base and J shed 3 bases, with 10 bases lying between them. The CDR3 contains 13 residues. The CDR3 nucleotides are TGCAGTGCTAGAGCTGAGGTCGGCTACGAGCAGTACGTC. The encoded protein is CSARAEVGYEQYV.

The chain's CDR3 is CSVSAATNEKLFF. The CDR3, as DNA: TGCAGCGTTAGCGCGGCAACTAATGAAAAACTGTTTTTT. This chain connects TRBV29-1 to TRBJ1-4, with D unresolved. The V gene lost 5 bases and the J gene lost 0 bases, with 7 bases spanning the gap. The V gene's germline CDR1 is SQVTM and CDR2 ANQGSEA. The CDR3 is 13 residues long.

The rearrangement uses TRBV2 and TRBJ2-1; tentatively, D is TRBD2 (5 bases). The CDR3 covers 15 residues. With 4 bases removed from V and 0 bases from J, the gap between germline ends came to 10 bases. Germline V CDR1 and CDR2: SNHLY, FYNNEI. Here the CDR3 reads CASSANSGSYNEQFF. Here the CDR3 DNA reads TGTGCCAGCAGTGCGAACAGCGGCTCCTACAATGAGCAGTTCTTC.

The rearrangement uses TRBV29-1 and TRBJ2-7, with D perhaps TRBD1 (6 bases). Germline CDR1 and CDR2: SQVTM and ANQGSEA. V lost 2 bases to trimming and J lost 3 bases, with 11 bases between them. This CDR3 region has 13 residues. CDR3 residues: CSVEREGGYEQYF. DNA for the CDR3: TGCAGCGTTGAAAGAGAAGGGGGCTACGAGCAGTACTTC.

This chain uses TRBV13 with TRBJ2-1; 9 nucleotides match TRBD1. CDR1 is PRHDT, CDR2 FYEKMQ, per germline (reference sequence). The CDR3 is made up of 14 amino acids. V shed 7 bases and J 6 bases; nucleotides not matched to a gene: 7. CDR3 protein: CASKATGGGNEQFF. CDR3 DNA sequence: TGTGCCAGCAAGGCGACAGGGGGAGGCAATGAGCAGTTCTTC.

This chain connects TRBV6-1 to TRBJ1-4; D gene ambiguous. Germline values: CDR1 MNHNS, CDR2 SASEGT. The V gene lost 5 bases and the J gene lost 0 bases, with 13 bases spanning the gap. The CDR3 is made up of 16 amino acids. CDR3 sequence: CASSRSKSATNEKLFF. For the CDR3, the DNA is TGTGCCAGCAGTCGGTCGAAAAGTGCAACTAATGAAAAACTGTTTTTT.

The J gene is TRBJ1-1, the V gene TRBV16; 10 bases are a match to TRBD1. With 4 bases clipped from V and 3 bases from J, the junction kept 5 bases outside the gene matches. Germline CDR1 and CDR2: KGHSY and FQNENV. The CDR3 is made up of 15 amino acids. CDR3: CASSPDRGRYTEAFF. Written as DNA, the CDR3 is TGTGCCAGCAGCCCAGACAGGGGGCGGTACACTGAAGCTTTCTTT.

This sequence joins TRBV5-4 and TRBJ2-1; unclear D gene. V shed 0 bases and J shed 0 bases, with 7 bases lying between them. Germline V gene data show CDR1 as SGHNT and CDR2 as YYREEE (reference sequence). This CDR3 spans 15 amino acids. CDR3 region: CASSLASDSYNEQFF. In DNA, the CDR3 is TGTGCCAGCAGCTTGGCTTCAGACTCCTACAATGAGCAGTTCTTC.

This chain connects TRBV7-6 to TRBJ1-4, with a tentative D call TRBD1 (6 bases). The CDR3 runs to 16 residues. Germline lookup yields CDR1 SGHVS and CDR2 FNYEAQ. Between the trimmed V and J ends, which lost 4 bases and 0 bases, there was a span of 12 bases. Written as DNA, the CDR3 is TGTGCCAGCAGCTCTGGACAGTATACAACTAATGAAAAACTGTTTTTT. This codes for CASSSGQYTTNEKLFF.

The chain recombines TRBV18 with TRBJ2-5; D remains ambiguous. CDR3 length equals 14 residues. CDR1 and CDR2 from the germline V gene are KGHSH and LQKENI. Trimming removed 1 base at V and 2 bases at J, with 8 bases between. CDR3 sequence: CASSPRGRQETQYF. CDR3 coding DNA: TGTGCCAGCTCACCACGTGGCAGGCAAGAGACCCAGTACTTC.

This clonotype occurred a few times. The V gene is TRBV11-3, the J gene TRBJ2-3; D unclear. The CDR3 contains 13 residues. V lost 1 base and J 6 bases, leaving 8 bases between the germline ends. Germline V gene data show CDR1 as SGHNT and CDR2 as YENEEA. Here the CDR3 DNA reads TGTGCCAGCAGCTTAGGTCGGTTGGATACGCAGTATTTT. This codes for CASSLGRLDTQYF.

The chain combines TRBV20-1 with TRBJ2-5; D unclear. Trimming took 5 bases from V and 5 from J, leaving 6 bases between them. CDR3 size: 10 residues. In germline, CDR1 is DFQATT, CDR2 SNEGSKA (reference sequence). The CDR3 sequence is CSAEKETQYF. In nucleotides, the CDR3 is TGCAGTGCTGAGAAGGAGACCCAGTACTTC.

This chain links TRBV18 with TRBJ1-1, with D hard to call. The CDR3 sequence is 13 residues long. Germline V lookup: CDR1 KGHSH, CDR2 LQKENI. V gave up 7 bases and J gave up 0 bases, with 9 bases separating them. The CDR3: CASWGTLNTEAFF. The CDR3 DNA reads TGTGCCAGCTGGGGAACCTTGAACACTGAAGCTTTCTTT.

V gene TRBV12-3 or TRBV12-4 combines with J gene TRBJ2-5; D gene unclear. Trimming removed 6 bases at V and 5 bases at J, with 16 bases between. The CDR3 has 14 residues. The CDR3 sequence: CASSSIKLGETQYF. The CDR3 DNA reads TGTGCCAGCAGCTCAATCAAACTGGGGGAGACCCAGTACTTC.

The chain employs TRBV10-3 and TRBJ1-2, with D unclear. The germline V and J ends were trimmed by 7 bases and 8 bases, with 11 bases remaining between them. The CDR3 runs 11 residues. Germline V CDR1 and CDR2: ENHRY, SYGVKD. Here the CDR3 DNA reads TGTGCCATCACCTCAGGCTTGGGCTACACCTTC. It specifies CAITSGLGYTF.

CDR3 coding DNA: TGTGCCAGCAGCTTAGAACGTTCTTTGGTGGCAGTAGAGACCCAGTACTTC. As protein: CASSLERSLVAVETQYF. V and J are TRBV7-8 and TRBJ2-5; no firm D call. V lost 1 base and J lost 4, with 19 bases in between. Germline V gene data show CDR1 as SGHVS and CDR2 as FQNEAQ. The CDR3 is 17 residues long.

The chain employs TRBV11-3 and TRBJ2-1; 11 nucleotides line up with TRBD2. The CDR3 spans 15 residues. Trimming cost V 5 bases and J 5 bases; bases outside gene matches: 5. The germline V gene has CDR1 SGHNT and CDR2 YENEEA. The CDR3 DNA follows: TGTGCCAGCAGCCCCACTAGCGGGAGCCACAATGAGCAGTTCTTC. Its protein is CASSPTSGSHNEQFF.

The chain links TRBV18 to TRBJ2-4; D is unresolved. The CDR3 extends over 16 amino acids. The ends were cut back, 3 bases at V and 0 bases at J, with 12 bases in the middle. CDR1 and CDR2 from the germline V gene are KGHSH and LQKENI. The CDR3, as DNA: TGTGCCAGCTCACCGCGCGACCAACTAGCCAAAAACATTCAGTACTTC. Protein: CASSPRDQLAKNIQYF. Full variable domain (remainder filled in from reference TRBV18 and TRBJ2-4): NAGVMQNPRHLVRRRGQEARLRCSPMKGHSHVYWYRQLPEEGLKFMVYLQKENIIDESGMPKERFSAEFPKEGPSILRIQQVVRGDSAAYFCASSPRDQLAKNIQYFGAGTRLSVL.

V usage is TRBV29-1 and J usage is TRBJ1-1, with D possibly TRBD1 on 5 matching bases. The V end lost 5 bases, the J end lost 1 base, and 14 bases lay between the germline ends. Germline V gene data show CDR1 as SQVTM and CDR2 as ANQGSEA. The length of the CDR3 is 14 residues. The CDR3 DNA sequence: TGCAGCGTTCGTAAGGGGCCCGAGAACACTGAAGCTTTCTTT. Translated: CSVRKGPENTEAFF. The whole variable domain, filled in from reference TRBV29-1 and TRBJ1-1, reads SAVISQKPSRDICQRGTSLTIQCQVDSQVTMMFWYRQQPGQSLTLIATANQGSEATYESGFVIDKFPISRPNLTFSTLTVSNMSPEDSSIYLCSVRKGPENTEAFFGQGTRLTVV.

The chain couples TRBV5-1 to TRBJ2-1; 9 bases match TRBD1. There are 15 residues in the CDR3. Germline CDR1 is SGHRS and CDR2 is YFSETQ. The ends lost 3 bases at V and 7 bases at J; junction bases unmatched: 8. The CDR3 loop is CASSWAGTGKNEQFF. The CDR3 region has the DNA TGCGCCAGCAGCTGGGCCGGGACAGGGAAGAATGAGCAGTTCTTC.

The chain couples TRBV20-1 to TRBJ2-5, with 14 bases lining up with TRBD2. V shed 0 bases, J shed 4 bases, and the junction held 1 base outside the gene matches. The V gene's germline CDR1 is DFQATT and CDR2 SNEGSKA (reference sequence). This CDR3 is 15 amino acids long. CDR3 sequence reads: CSARDGTSGRETQYF. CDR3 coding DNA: TGCAGTGCTAGAGATGGGACTAGCGGGAGAGAGACCCAGTACTTC.

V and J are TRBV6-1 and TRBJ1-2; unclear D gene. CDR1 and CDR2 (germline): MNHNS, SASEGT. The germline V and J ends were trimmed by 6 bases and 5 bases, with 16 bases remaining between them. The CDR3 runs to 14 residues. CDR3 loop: CASRPAGVGYGYTF. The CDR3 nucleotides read TGTGCCAGCAGACCCGCCGGGGTTGGGTATGGCTACACCTTC.

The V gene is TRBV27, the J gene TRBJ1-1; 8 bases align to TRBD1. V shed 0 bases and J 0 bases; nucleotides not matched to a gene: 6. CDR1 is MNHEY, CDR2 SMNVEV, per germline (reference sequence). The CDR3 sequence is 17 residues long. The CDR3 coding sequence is TGTGCCAGCAGTTTATCCCCGGGACAGGTCATGAACACTGAAGCTTTCTTT. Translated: CASSLSPGQVMNTEAFF.

The CDR3 DNA is TGCAGCGTGGCCGGGACTTCCGGCTCCTACGAGCAGTACGTC. This encodes CSVAGTSGSYEQYV. The chain recombines TRBV29-1 with TRBJ2-7; tentative D call: TRBD2 (6 bases). The V end was cut by 6 bases, the J end by 0 bases, with 15 bases between. Per germline, CDR1 SQVTM and CDR2 ANQGSEA. The CDR3 spans 14 residues.